The T cell receptor beta chain under discussion was sequenced for a study of graft-versus-host responses after intestinal transplantation. The overall study: All recipients were given anti-thymocyte globulin induction, and tacrolimus and steroids were then administered for roughly 3 years.

Sequencing used immunoSEQ multiplex PCR; TCRdb keeps in-frame clones, though not all of them. Of around 92,000 clones listed, about 83% are singletons. This CDR3 spans 11 amino acids. The germline gives CDR1 MDHEN, CDR2 SYDVKM. To note about this clone: Mismatch with germline at one junction end may stem from a read error. The identical CDR3 is also encoded by other nucleotide sequences in the sample.

The TCR sequence derives from a human patient who received an intestinal transplant, so some T cells may come from the graft donor. The chain links TRBV28 to TRBJ1-2; no clear D gene. The source was PBMCs, collected 255 days after intestinal transplant. The CDR3: CASSKLLGYTF. The CDR3 DNA sequence: TGCGCCAGCAGTAAGCTTCTAGGCTACACCTTC.